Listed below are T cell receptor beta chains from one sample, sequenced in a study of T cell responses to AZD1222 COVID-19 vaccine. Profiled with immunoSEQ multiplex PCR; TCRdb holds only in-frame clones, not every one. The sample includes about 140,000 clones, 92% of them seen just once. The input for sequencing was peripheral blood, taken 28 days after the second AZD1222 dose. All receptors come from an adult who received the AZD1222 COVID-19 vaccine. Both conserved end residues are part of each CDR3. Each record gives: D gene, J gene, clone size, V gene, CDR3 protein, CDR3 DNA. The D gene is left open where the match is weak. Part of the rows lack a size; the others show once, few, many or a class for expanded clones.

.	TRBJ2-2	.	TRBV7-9	CASSLRASKNTGELFF	TGTGCCAGCAGCTTAAGGGCATCTAAGAACACCGGGGAGCTGTTTTTT
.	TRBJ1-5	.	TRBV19	CASSGDHQPQHF	TGTGCCAGTAGTGGCGATCATCAGCCCCAGCATTTT
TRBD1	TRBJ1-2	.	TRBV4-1	CASRSGTGTDGYTF	TGCGCCAGCCGTTCTGGGACAGGGACTGATGGCTACACCTTC
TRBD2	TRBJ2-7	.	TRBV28	CASSPSWTSGKLEQYF	TGTGCCAGCAGTCCATCCTGGACTAGCGGGAAGTTAGAGCAGTACTTC
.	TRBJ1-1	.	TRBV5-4	CASSPGDRHTEAFF	TGTGCCAGCAGCCCCGGCGACAGGCACACTGAAGCTTTCTTT
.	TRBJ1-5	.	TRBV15	CATSRDTSGYSNQPQHF	TGTGCCACCAGCAGAGATACTTCGGGTTATAGCAATCAGCCCCAGCATTTT
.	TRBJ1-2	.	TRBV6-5	CASSRSQGLYGYTF	TGTGCCAGCAGCCGGAGCCAGGGTCTCTATGGCTACACCTTC
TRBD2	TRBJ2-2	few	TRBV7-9	CASSLPQGGRTGELFF	TGTGCCAGCAGCTTACCCCAGGGAGGGCGTACCGGGGAGCTGTTTTTT
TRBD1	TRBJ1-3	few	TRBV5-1	CASSITAGGPGNTIYF	TGCGCCAGCAGCATAACAGCAGGGGGCCCTGGAAACACCATATATTTT
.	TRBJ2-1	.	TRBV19	CASSIAAPGNNEQFF	TGTGCCAGTAGTATAGCCGCTCCCGGGAACAATGAGCAGTTCTTC
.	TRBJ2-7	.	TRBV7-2	CASSLRRGGPYEQYF	TGTGCCAGCAGCTTACGGCGCGGGGGCCCCTACGAGCAGTACTTC
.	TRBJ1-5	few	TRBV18	CASSQTGNQPQHF	TGTGCCAGCTCACAAACTGGCAATCAGCCCCAGCATTTT
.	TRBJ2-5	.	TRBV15	CATSSLGAQETQYF	TGTGCCACCAGCAGTCTGGGAGCACAAGAGACCCAGTACTTC
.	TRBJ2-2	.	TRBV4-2	CASSQGVMGASGELFF	TGTGCCAGCAGCCAAGGAGTTATGGGGGCGTCCGGGGAGCTGTTTTTT
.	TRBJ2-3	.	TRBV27	CASSSAGADTQYF	TGTGCCAGCAGTTCCGCAGGAGCAGATACGCAGTATTTT
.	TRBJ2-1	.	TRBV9	CASSEYGTLYNEQFF	TGTGCCAGCAGCGAATACGGGACCCTTTACAATGAGCAGTTCTTC
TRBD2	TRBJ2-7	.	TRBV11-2	CASSSGLAGGYEQYF	TGTGCCAGCAGCTCCGGACTAGCGGGAGGGTACGAGCAGTACTTC
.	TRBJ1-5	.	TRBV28	CASSNLEDFNQPQHF	TGTGCCAGCAGTAATTTAGAGGACTTTAATCAGCCCCAGCATTTT
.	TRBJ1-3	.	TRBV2	CASEVAISGNTIYF	TGTGCCAGCGAGGTCGCGATCTCTGGAAACACCATATATTTT
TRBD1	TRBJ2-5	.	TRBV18	CASSPYRDSAQETQYF	TGTGCCAGCTCACCATACCGGGACAGCGCACAAGAGACCCAGTACTTC
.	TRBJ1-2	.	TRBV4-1	CASSHVQGYGYTF	TGCGCCAGCAGCCATGTACAGGGTTACGGCTACACCTTC
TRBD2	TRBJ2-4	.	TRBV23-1	CASSQWWARGNIQYF	TGCGCCAGCAGTCAATGGTGGGCGCGGGGGAACATTCAGTACTTC
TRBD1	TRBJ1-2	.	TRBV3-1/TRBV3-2	CASSQDMAGGYGYTF	TGTGCCAGCAGCCAAGATATGGCAGGGGGCTATGGCTACACCTTC
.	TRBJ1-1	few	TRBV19	CASSTRGAGTEAFF	TGTGCCAGTAGTACCCGGGGGGCGGGCACTGAAGCTTTCTTT
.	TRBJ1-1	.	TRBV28	CASSLNREAFF	TGTGCCAGCAGTTTAAATCGTGAAGCTTTCTTT
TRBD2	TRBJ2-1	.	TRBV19	CASSISTSGGGMQFF	TGTGCCAGTAGTATATCGACTAGCGGGGGGGGTATGCAGTTCTTC
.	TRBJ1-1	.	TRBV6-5	CASSYGPNTEAFF	TGTGCCAGCAGTTACGGGCCTAACACTGAAGCTTTCTTT
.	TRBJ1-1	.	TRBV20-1	CSAPRNTEAFF	TGCAGTGCTCCGAGGAACACTGAAGCTTTCTTT
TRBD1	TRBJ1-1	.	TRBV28	CASRRQGPTEAFF	TGTGCCAGCAGAAGACAGGGGCCGACTGAAGCTTTCTTT
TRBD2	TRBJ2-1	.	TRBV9	CASSVALRLAGVYNEQFF	TGTGCCAGCAGCGTAGCTCTCCGGCTAGCGGGAGTCTACAATGAGCAGTTCTTC
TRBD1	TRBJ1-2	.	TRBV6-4	CASRAPGGFYTF	TGTGCCAGCAGAGCCCCAGGGGGCTTTTACACCTTC
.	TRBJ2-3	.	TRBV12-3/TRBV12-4	CASSNRVDTQYF	TGTGCCAGCAGTAACAGGGTAGATACGCAGTATTTT
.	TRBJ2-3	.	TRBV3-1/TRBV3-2	CASSQGEGTQYF	TGTGCCAGCAGCCAAGGTGAGGGGACGCAGTATTTT
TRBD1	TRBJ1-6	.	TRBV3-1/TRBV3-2	CASSPWDREELHF	TGTGCCAGCAGCCCGTGGGACAGGGAAGAGCTCCACTTT
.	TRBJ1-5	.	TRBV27	CASSPESGARNQPQHF	TGTGCCAGCAGTCCCGAGTCGGGGGCAAGGAATCAGCCCCAGCATTTT
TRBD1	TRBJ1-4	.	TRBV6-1	CASSDTGATNEKLFF	TGTGCCAGCAGTGACACAGGGGCAACTAATGAAAAACTGTTTTTT
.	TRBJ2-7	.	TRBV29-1	CSVELAAGRSGEQYF	TGCAGCGTTGAACTTGCGGCAGGTCGGTCAGGCGAGCAGTACTTC
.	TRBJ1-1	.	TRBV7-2	CASSQQENTEAFF	TGTGCCAGCAGCCAACAGGAGAACACTGAAGCTTTCTTT
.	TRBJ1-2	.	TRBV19	CASSIFWDPNYGYTF	TGTGCCAGTAGTATATTTTGGGACCCTAACTATGGCTACACCTTC
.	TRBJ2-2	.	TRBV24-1	CATSGLGGPGELFF	TGTGCCACCAGTGGACTAGGTGGGCCCGGGGAGCTGTTTTTT
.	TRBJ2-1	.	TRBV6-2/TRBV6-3	CASSYQGASYNEQFF	TGTGCCAGCAGTTACCAGGGTGCCTCCTACAATGAGCAGTTCTTC
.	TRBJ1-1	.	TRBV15	CATSRDFGGPRAMRTEAFF	TGTGCCACCAGCAGAGATTTCGGGGGCCCCCGCGCCATGCGAACTGAAGCTTTCTTT
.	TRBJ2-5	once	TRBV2	CASSELGEKETQYF	TGTGCCAGCAGTGAGCTGGGCGAGAAAGAGACCCAGTACTTC
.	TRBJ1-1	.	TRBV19	CASSMGPAGFF	TGTGCCAGTAGTATGGGGCCAGCGGGGTTCTTT
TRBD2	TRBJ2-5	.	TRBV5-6	CASSLYSSGRGETQYF	TGTGCCAGCAGCTTGTATTCTAGCGGGAGGGGGGAGACCCAGTACTTC
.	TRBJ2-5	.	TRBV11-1	CASSRGLGETQYF	TGTGCCAGCAGTAGGGGGTTAGGGGAGACCCAGTACTTC
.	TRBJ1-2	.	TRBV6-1	CASSEMGHGNGYTF	TGTGCCAGCAGTGAAATGGGACACGGGAACGGCTACACCTTC
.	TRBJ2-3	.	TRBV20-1	CSASMSPSRTDTQYF	TGCAGTGCTAGTATGAGTCCTAGCAGGACAGATACGCAGTATTTT
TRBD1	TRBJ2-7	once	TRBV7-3	CASSSDGTGGLYEQYF	TGTGCCAGCAGCTCCGACGGGACAGGGGGTTTGTACGAGCAGTACTTC
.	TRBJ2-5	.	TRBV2	CASSVGETQYF	TGTGCCAGCAGTGTCGGGGAGACCCAGTACTTC
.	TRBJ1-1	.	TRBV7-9	CASSLPGSAEAFF	TGTGCCAGCAGCTTACCGGGGTCCGCTGAAGCTTTCTTT
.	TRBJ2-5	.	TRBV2	CASSTSSWVYQETQYF	TGTGCCAGCAGTACCTCTAGCTGGGTGTACCAAGAGACCCAGTACTTC
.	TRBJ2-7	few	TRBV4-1	CASSPQGKRVHEQYF	TGCGCCAGCAGCCCCCAGGGGAAGAGAGTCCACGAGCAGTACTTC
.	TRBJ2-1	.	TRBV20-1	CSAGGVIEQFF	TGCAGTGCAGGCGGGGTCATTGAGCAGTTCTTC
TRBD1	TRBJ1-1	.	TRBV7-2	CASSSGGMNTEAFF	TGTGCCAGCAGCTCAGGGGGCATGAACACTGAAGCTTTCTTT
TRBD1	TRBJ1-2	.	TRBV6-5	CASSYGGRGQDGYTF	TGTGCCAGCAGTTACGGGGGGCGGGGACAGGATGGCTACACCTTC
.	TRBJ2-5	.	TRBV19	CASSIGPTSGETQYF	TGTGCCAGTAGTATAGGCCCGACTAGTGGGGAGACCCAGTACTTC
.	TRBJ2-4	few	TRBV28	CASSSAGLAKNIQYF	TGTGCCAGCAGCTCCGCGGGGCTAGCCAAAAACATTCAGTACTTC
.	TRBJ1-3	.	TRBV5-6	CASSHSGWIGNTIYF	TGTGCCAGCAGCCACTCGGGCTGGATTGGAAACACCATATATTTT
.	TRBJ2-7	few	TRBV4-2	CASSQERFGSYEQYF	TGTGCCAGCAGCCAAGAAAGATTTGGGAGCTACGAGCAGTACTTC